A selection of T cell receptor beta chains follows, all from one sample in a study of blood T cell repertoires in COVID-19. Some clones are missing from TCRdb's copy, which holds only in-frame ones; the method was immunoSEQ multiplex PCR. The sample lists 180,000 or so clones; 70% to 90% were seen once. Material: peripheral blood. The receptor source for this set is a man in his sixties with acute or convalescent COVID-19. Both conserved end residues are part of each CDR3. The order of the fields is V gene, clone size, J gene, D gene, CDR3 protein, CDR3 DNA. D genes are given only for firm matches. A row's size may be missing; if present it is once, few, many or a size class.

TRBV5-1,-,TRBJ2-7,-,CASSLGDTGWNEQYF,TGCGCCAGCAGCTTGGGGGACACAGGGTGGAACGAGCAGTACTTC
TRBV11-1,-,TRBJ2-5,-,CASSLTRETQYF,TGTGCCAGCAGCTTAACTCGCGAGACCCAGTACTTC
TRBV28,-,TRBJ1-3,-,CASSSIPSDTIYF,TGTGCCAGCAGTTCCATACCGTCGGACACCATATATTTT
TRBV28,-,TRBJ2-6,-,CASTRAPGANVLTF,TGTGCCAGCACCAGGGCCCCCGGGGCCAACGTCCTGACTTTC
TRBV5-6,-,TRBJ2-2,-,CASSLIAEKNTGELFF,TGTGCCAGCAGCTTGATAGCGGAAAAGAACACCGGGGAGCTGTTTTTT
TRBV7-8,-,TRBJ2-1,-,CASSRDRTDNEQFF,TGTGCCAGCAGCCGAGACAGGACCGACAATGAGCAGTTCTTC
TRBV7-3,-,TRBJ2-1,-,CASSSSTLEQFF,TGTGCCAGCAGCTCATCTACGCTTGAGCAGTTCTTC
TRBV28,-,TRBJ1-2,-,CASGITGHYGYTF,TGTGCCAGCGGTATAACAGGGCACTATGGCTACACCTTC
TRBV19,-,TRBJ2-3,TRBD2,CASRPGLAGGNTQYF,TGTGCCAGTAGACCGGGACTAGCGGGAGGAAATACGCAGTATTTT
TRBV5-6,-,TRBJ1-4,-,CASSLGSSGEKLFF,TGTGCCAGCAGCTTGGGAAGTTCGGGAGAAAAACTGTTTTTT
TRBV6-5,-,TRBJ2-1,TRBD2,CASGNAGGGEQFF,TGTGCCAGCGGGAATGCGGGAGGAGGTGAGCAGTTCTTC
TRBV7-3,-,TRBJ2-4,-,CASSSGGYIQYF,TGTGCCAGCAGCTCTGGCGGGTACATTCAGTACTTC
TRBV20-1,-,TRBJ2-7,TRBD2,CSASHASGSRYEQYF,TGCAGTGCTAGTCATGCTAGCGGGAGTAGATACGAGCAGTACTTC
TRBV6-4,few,TRBJ1-1,-,CASSDGEGGTEAFF,TGTGCCAGCAGTGACGGAGAGGGTGGGACTGAAGCTTTCTTT
TRBV7-2,-,TRBJ1-2,-,CASSLGPGSDQTSF,TGTGCCAGCAGCTTAGGGCCGGGGTCGGACCAAACTTCCTTC
TRBV7-2,few,TRBJ2-7,-,CASRVAGAHEQYF,TGTGCCAGCCGAGTGGCAGGGGCCCACGAGCAGTACTTC
TRBV28,-,TRBJ2-3,TRBD2,CASKLADSTDTQYF,TGTGCCAGCAAACTAGCGGATAGCACAGATACGCAGTATTTT
TRBV28,-,TRBJ1-4,TRBD1,CASSLDRSNEKLFF,TGTGCCAGCAGCTTGGACAGGAGCAATGAAAAACTGTTTTTT
TRBV2,-,TRBJ1-2,-,CASSAVGTSTNYGYTF,TGTGCCAGCAGTGCCGTCGGGACAAGTACTAACTATGGCTACACCTTC
TRBV18,-,TRBJ1-5,TRBD1,CASSPPGRGNQPQHF,TGTGCCAGCTCACCACCCGGCAGGGGGAATCAGCCCCAGCATTTT
TRBV27,-,TRBJ1-5,-,CASSLSAGFYQPQHF,TGTGCCAGCAGTTTATCCGCAGGGTTTTATCAGCCCCAGCATTTT
TRBV5-1,-,TRBJ2-5,TRBD2,CASMGLVKETQYF,TGCGCCAGCATGGGACTAGTGAAAGAGACCCAGTACTTC
TRBV2,-,TRBJ2-3,-,CASSALGGQSTDTQYF,TGTGCCAGCAGTGCCCTGGGGGGACAGAGCACAGATACGCAGTATTTT
TRBV7-8,-,TRBJ2-2,TRBD2,CASSLRTSSNTGELFF,TGTGCCAGCAGCTTAAGGACTAGTTCCAACACCGGGGAGCTGTTTTTT
TRBV20-1,-,TRBJ2-7,-,CSASHSHYEQYF,TGCAGTGCTAGTCACTCTCACTACGAGCAGTACTTC
TRBV6-4,-,TRBJ1-1,TRBD1,CASSDRTGSETEAFF,TGTGCCAGCAGTGACCGGACAGGGAGCGAAACTGAAGCTTTCTTT
TRBV5-1,-,TRBJ1-2,-,CASSLETGSYYGYTF,TGCGCCAGCAGCTTGGAAACAGGGTCGTACTATGGCTACACCTTC
TRBV11-2,-,TRBJ1-1,-,CASSLAERSTEAFF,TGTGCCAGCAGCTTAGCGGAGAGATCCACTGAAGCTTTCTTT
TRBV28,-,TRBJ2-3,-,CASSFWGGSTDTQYF,TGTGCCAGCAGTTTTTGGGGGGGCAGTACAGATACGCAGTATTTT
TRBV19,once,TRBJ1-2,-,CASSTGQYSYYGYTF,TGTGCCAGTAGTACCGGACAGTATTCCTACTATGGCTACACCTTC
TRBV5-1,-,TRBJ2-7,TRBD2,CASSGGTSGTHEQYF,TGCGCCAGCAGCGGCGGGACTAGCGGGACCCACGAGCAGTACTTC
TRBV4-1,-,TRBJ1-2,-,CASSQHSEVPKGYTF,TGCGCCAGCAGCCAGCATAGCGAGGTCCCAAAAGGCTACACCTTC
TRBV20-1,once,TRBJ2-7,-,CSAIRGYEQYF,TGCAGTGCTATTCGGGGGTACGAGCAGTACTTC
TRBV3-1/TRBV3-2,-,TRBJ2-7,TRBD2,CASSQGGGVKSGEQYF,TGTGCCAGCAGCCAAGGGGGAGGGGTCAAGTCTGGGGAGCAGTACTTC
TRBV27,-,TRBJ1-5,-,CASSFAGQPQHF,TGTGCCAGCAGTTTCGCGGGTCAGCCCCAGCATTTT
TRBV9,-,TRBJ2-2,-,CASSVDSATGELFF,TGTGCCAGCAGCGTCGACTCGGCCACCGGGGAGCTGTTTTTT
TRBV27,-,TRBJ2-5,-,CASSLLGAETQYF,TGTGCCAGCAGTTTACTGGGGGCAGAGACCCAGTACTTC
TRBV19,-,TRBJ1-1,-,CASSIVQGLGTEAFF,TGTGCCAGTAGTATAGTCCAGGGGCTCGGCACTGAAGCTTTCTTT
TRBV11-2,once,TRBJ1-3,TRBD1,CASSFEGARNTIYF,TGTGCCAGCAGCTTTGAGGGGGCAAGAAACACCATATATTTT
TRBV7-2,-,TRBJ2-7,TRBD2,CASSQRGGYYDEQYF,TGTGCCAGCAGCCAACGCGGGGGTTACTATGACGAGCAGTACTTC
TRBV3-1/TRBV3-2,once,TRBJ1-4,-,CASSQGRGGGKLFF,TGTGCCAGCAGCCAAGGAAGGGGAGGTGGAAAACTGTTTTTT
TRBV3-1/TRBV3-2,-,TRBJ1-2,TRBD1,CASSRQTTTGKYGYTF,TGTGCCAGCAGCCGCCAAACCACGACAGGGAAGTATGGCTACACCTTC
TRBV9,-,TRBJ2-2,-,CASSHPGTSAGELFF,TGTGCCAGCAGCCATCCGGGGACATCGGCCGGGGAGCTGTTTTTT
TRBV3-1/TRBV3-2,-,TRBJ2-2,TRBD2,CASSHILGGLAGRAGELFF,TGTGCCAGCAGCCATATATTGGGGGGACTAGCGGGAAGAGCCGGGGAGCTGTTTTTT
TRBV14,once,TRBJ2-2,-,CASSPRAGRTGELFF,TGTGCCAGCAGCCCCAGGGCCGGAAGAACCGGGGAGCTGTTTTTT
TRBV14,-,TRBJ2-1,TRBD1,CASSLRGGRSSYNEQFF,TGTGCCAGCAGTCTTAGAGGGGGCAGGAGCTCCTACAATGAGCAGTTCTTC
TRBV5-5,-,TRBJ2-1,-,CASSFGSHNEQFF,TGTGCCAGCAGCTTTGGCAGTCACAATGAGCAGTTCTTC
TRBV30,-,TRBJ2-2,-,CAWRGGLAETGELFF,TGTGCCTGGAGGGGGGGGCTAGCGGAGACCGGGGAGCTGTTTTTT
TRBV6-5,-,TRBJ1-1,-,CASSPPKGEGTEAFF,TGTGCCAGCAGTCCCCCCAAGGGGGAAGGCACTGAAGCTTTCTTT
TRBV27,-,TRBJ1-1,TRBD1,CASTPTGRTEAFF,TGTGCCAGCACACCGACAGGGAGGACTGAAGCTTTCTTT
TRBV7-2,-,TRBJ2-7,TRBD2,CASRGRETTYEQYF,TGTGCCAGCAGGGGGCGGGAGACGACCTACGAGCAGTACTTC
TRBV14,once,TRBJ2-1,TRBD2,CASSQDGRASYNEQFF,TGTGCCAGCAGCCAAGATGGGAGGGCCTCCTACAATGAGCAGTTCTTC